These 23 T cell receptor beta chains share one sample of origin, sequenced in a study of human T cells and chemical hapten exposure. TCRdb itself ran the RACE reads through MiXCR, one entry per CDR3 protein. The repertoire consists of a few hundred thousand distinct CDR3 sequences, with 5% to 6.5% occurring once and the leading ten covering about 8.2%. Time point reported: pre-sensitization, week 0. As to treatment: therapeutic diphenylcyclopropenone sensitization with weekly scalp DPC. The source was whole blood, collected in connection with sensitization to the hapten diphenylcyclopropenone (DPC). All receptors come from a woman younger than 30 with alopecia areata. Some clones in this sample may be carry-over from other donors' samples.

The chain carries TRBV28 and TRBJ2-4; maybe TRBD1 (8 bases). The germline V gene has CDR1 MDHEN and CDR2 SYDVKM. V gave up 6 bases and J gave up 14 bases, with 23 bases separating them. This CDR3 has 14 amino acids. CDR3 in amino acids: CASRLQGGSGIEYF. CDR3 nucleotides: TGTGCCAGCAGGCTACAGGGGGGGTCAGGTATAGAGTACTTC.

This clonotype was seen many times. This rearrangement joins TRBV28 to TRBJ1-2; D may be TRBD1 (6 bases). This CDR3 comprises 14 residues. Germline V gene data show CDR1 as MDHEN and CDR2 as SYDVKM. The V gene lost 4 bases and the J gene lost 4 bases, with 13 bases spanning the gap. The CDR3 DNA sequence: TGTGCCAGCAGTTGGGGGGGCAATGGCTATGGCTACACCTTC. It yields the protein CASSWGGNGYGYTF.

This clonotype was recorded many times. This chain links TRBV5-1 with TRBJ2-5; 8 bases agree with TRBD1. Germline loops: CDR1 SGHRS, CDR2 YFSETQ. The CDR3 has 14 amino acids. J was trimmed by 1 base and V by 5 bases; bases with no gene match: 4. Here the CDR3 reads CASSRGQGQETQYF. DNA for the CDR3: TGCGCCAGCAGTCGCGGACAGGGCCAAGAGACCCAGTACTTC. Filled out from reference TRBV5-1 and TRBJ2-5, the complete variable domain reads KAGVTQTPRYLIKTRGQQVTLSCSPISGHRSVSWYQQTPGQGLQFLFEYFSETQRNKGNFPGRFSGRQFSNSRSEMNVSTLELGDSALYLCASSRGQGQETQYFGPGTRLLVL.

This clonotype was seen repeatedly, ten times or more. This sequence joins TRBV28 and TRBJ1-5; TRBD1 matches 8 bases. This CDR3 is built from 14 residues. The ends lost 5 bases at V and 5 bases at J; junction bases unmatched: 5. CDR1 is MDHEN, CDR2 SYDVKM, per germline. The CDR3 sequence is CASSLGTGDQPQHF. The CDR3 region has the DNA TGTGCCAGCAGTCTAGGGACAGGAGATCAGCCCCAGCATTTT. Filled out from reference TRBV28 and TRBJ1-5, the complete variable domain reads DVKVTQSSRYLVKRTGEKVFLECVQDMDHENMFWYRQDPGLGLRLIYFSYDVKMKEKGDIPEGYSVSREKKERFSLILESASTNQTSMYLCASSLGTGDQPQHFGDGTRLSIL.

This clonotype was counted at least ten times. The chain is built from TRBV11-2 and TRBJ1-1; possible D gene TRBD1, 6 bases. Trimming pared 5 bases from V and 11 bases from J, leaving 12 bases between. This CDR3 has 11 residues. Germline CDR1 is SGHAT and CDR2 is FQNNGV. The CDR3 DNA follows: TGTGCCAGCAGCAGACAGGTCGCGGCTTTCTTT. The encoded protein is CASSRQVAAFF.

This clonotype was seen ten or more times. V usage is TRBV6-6 and J usage is TRBJ1-4; D perhaps matches TRBD1 (5 bases). The germline V gene encodes CDR1 MNHNY and CDR2 SVGAGI (reference sequence). Trimming took 2 bases from V and 0 from J, leaving 10 bases between them. The CDR3 is 16 residues long. The CDR3 protein is CASSYGTPSTNEKLFF. The CDR3 DNA sequence: TGTGCCAGCAGTTACGGGACCCCTTCAACTAATGAAAAACTGTTTTTT.

This clonotype occurred a few times. V usage is TRBV12-3 or TRBV12-4 and J usage is TRBJ1-5; D uncertain. The CDR3 is made up of 13 amino acids. Trimming cost V 4 bases and J 4 bases, with 8 bases left between them. The CDR3 reads CASSSRVNQPQHF. DNA of the CDR3: TGTGCCAGCAGTTCGAGGGTTAATCAGCCCCAGCATTTT.

This clonotype has a count of ten or more. This chain uses TRBV28 with TRBJ1-2; D remains ambiguous. Germline lookup yields CDR1 MDHEN and CDR2 SYDVKM. Deletions cut 7 bases from V and 3 bases from J, with 6 bases between. The CDR3 totals 11 residues. CDR3 DNA sequence: TGTGCCAGCACCCAACACTATGGCTACACCTTC. It specifies CASTQHYGYTF.

This clonotype was seen only a few times. The rearrangement links TRBV2 to TRBJ1-3; D is perhaps TRBD1 (5 bases). The CDR3 extends over 18 amino acids. CDR1 SNHLY and CDR2 FYNNEI come from the germline V gene. V was pared by 0 bases and J by 0 bases, with 15 bases between. The CDR3 spells CASSEAGAGVGSGNTIYF. DNA of the CDR3: TGTGCCAGCAGTGAAGCGGGTGCGGGGGTCGGCTCTGGAAACACCATATATTTT.

This clonotype was detected only a few times. The rearrangement joins TRBV28 to TRBJ2-3; D gene unclear. Trimming shortened V by 5 bases and J by 10 bases, and 10 bases separated the two germline ends. Germline assignment: CDR1 MDHEN and CDR2 SYDVKM. The CDR3 is made up of 11 amino acids. The CDR3: CASSRPRAQYF. The CDR3, as DNA: TGTGCCAGCAGTCGCCCGCGAGCGCAGTATTTT. The full variable domain, completed using reference TRBV28 and TRBJ2-3, is DVKVTQSSRYLVKRTGEKVFLECVQDMDHENMFWYRQDPGLGLRLIYFSYDVKMKEKGDIPEGYSVSREKKERFSLILESASTNQTSMYLCASSRPRAQYFGPGTRLTVL.

This clonotype was seen more than once but under ten times. In nucleotides, the CDR3 is TGTGCCAGCAGTTCCTGGACAGGGGAGGACAAACTGTTTTTT. Protein: CASSSWTGEDKLFF. J is TRBJ1-4 and V is TRBV6-5, with 9 nucleotides matching TRBD1. The CDR3 is 14 amino acids. Unmatched junction bases numbered 8, after V lost 4 bases and J lost 11 bases. The germline V gene encodes CDR1 MNHEY and CDR2 SVGAGI.

This clonotype was recorded many times. The chain combines TRBV28 with TRBJ1-1; 7 bases fit TRBD1. V dropped 5 bases and J dropped 5; count of bases not matched to a gene: 5. The CDR3 sequence is 13 residues long. Germline CDR1 is MDHEN and CDR2 is SYDVKM. The CDR3 bases are TGTGCCAGCAGTGCCACAGGGGAAACTGAAGCTTTCTTT. It specifies CASSATGETEAFF.

This clonotype was observed at least ten times. The chain employs TRBV28 and TRBJ2-7; the D gene could be TRBD1 or TRBD2 (5 bases each). With 5 bases removed from V and 2 bases from J, the gap between germline ends came to 16 bases. This CDR3 contains 15 residues. Per the germline V gene, CDR1 is MDHEN and CDR2 is SYDVKM. CDR3 in DNA: TGTGCCAGCAGTCCAATCCGGGACGTAGCCTACGAGCAGTACTTC. Protein product: CASSPIRDVAYEQYF.

The rearrangement joins TRBV20-1 to TRBJ2-2; D possibly corresponds to TRBD2 (5 bases). Trimming removed 5 bases from V and 4 bases from J, with 14 bases in between. Germline V gene lookup returns CDR1 DFQATT and CDR2 SNEGSKA (reference sequence). The CDR3 covers 14 residues. In nucleotides, the CDR3 is TGCAGTGCTGGTGGACGAGGGAGCACCGGGGAGCTGTTTTTT. This sequence encodes CSAGGRGSTGELFF.

The V and J genes are TRBV4-1 and TRBJ2-3; 13 bases line up with TRBD2. From germline, CDR1 is MGHRA and CDR2 YSYEKL. The CDR3 runs to 19 residues. V was pared by 4 bases and J by 4 bases, with 14 bases of the junction left unmatched. CDR3 protein: CASSPLAGTSGVVADTQYF. Written as DNA, the CDR3 is TGCGCCAGCAGCCCCCTTGCCGGGACTAGCGGGGTGGTCGCAGATACGCAGTATTTT.

This clonotype was counted only a few times. V gene TRBV28 combines with J gene TRBJ2-4; no firm D call. The CDR3 contains 14 residues. V lost 4 bases, J lost 3 bases, and 10 bases lay in between. The V gene's germline CDR1 is MDHEN and CDR2 SYDVKM. CDR3 in amino acids: CASSSQDLKNIQYF. CDR3 coding DNA: TGTGCCAGCAGTTCCCAGGACCTCAAAAACATTCAGTACTTC.

This clonotype was detected many times. The rearrangement joins TRBV20-1 to TRBJ1-5; 7 nucleotides align to TRBD1. J was trimmed by 3 bases and V by 4 bases; bases with no gene match: 6. This CDR3 comprises 14 residues. Looked up from germline, CDR1 is DFQATT and CDR2 is SNEGSKA (reference sequence). CDR3 nucleotides: TGCAGTGCTAAGACTGGGACAGCCAATCAGCCCCAGCATTTT. This gives the protein CSAKTGTANQPQHF.

This clonotype was seen more than once but under ten times. CDR3 residues: CASSPPGVAGGLNEQFF. The DNA of the CDR3 is TGTGCCAGCAGCCCCCCGGGGGTGGCGGGGGGGTTGAATGAGCAGTTCTTC. V gene TRBV7-2 combines with J gene TRBJ2-1; TRBD2 agrees at 9 bases. The CDR3 length is 17 residues. CDR1 SGHTA and CDR2 FQGNSA come from the germline V gene. V shed 5 bases, J shed 7 bases, and the junction held 15 bases outside the gene matches.

The chain joins TRBV6-2 or TRBV6-3 to TRBJ2-3; D not certain. The CDR3 totals 14 residues. Trimming left V 7 bases short and J 0 bases short, with 11 bases between. Germline loops: CDR1 MNHEY, CDR2 SVGEGT. DNA for the CDR3: TGTGCCAGCACCGAAACGACTAGCACAGATACGCAGTATTTT. Encoded protein: CASTETTSTDTQYF.

The chain carries TRBV4-3 and TRBJ1-5; 8 bases match TRBD1. CDR1 and CDR2 from the germline V gene are LGHNA and YSLEER. CDR3 length: 15 residues. With 3 bases clipped from V and 1 base from J, the junction kept 2 bases outside the gene matches. The CDR3 here is CASSQGQASNQPQHF. For the CDR3, the DNA is TGCGCCAGCAGCCAGGGACAGGCGAGCAATCAGCCCCAGCATTTT.

This clonotype has only a few counts. The rearrangement links TRBV21-1 to TRBJ2-1; TRBD1, the table's D call, lacks a check against the DNA. TRBV21-1 is a pseudogene. This CDR3 is built from 15 residues. For the CDR3, the DNA is TGTGCCAGCAGCAGACACAGGGGTTTTATAAATGAGCAGTTCTTC. Amino acids: CASSRHRGFINEQFF.

The sample holds a few counts of this clonotype. The chain uses TRBV20-1 and TRBJ1-1, with 8 bases identical to TRBD1. CDR3 size: 15 residues. The ends lost 4 bases at V and 4 bases at J; junction bases unmatched: 11. Germline V gene sequence: CDR1 DFQATT, CDR2 SNEGSKA (reference sequence). CDR3 in DNA: TGCAGTGCTATCGACAACAGGGGGGGTGGCACTGAAGCTTTCTTT. It yields the protein CSAIDNRGGGTEAFF.

As for this clonotype: A much larger clone differs from this one at a single base, so this may be a read error. The chain joins TRBV29-1 to TRBJ1-5; 8 bases agree with TRBD1. V lost 7 bases, J lost 9 bases, and 11 bases stayed unmatched. The CDR3 covers 13 residues. Germline assignment: CDR1 SQVTM and CDR2 ANQGSEA. The CDR3 DNA is TGCAGCGCCAAAGGACAGGGCGGTCTGCCCCAGCATTTT. This codes for CSAKGQGGLPQHF.